The rows below give T cell receptor beta chains drawn from one sample of a study of cytomegalovirus exposure and HLA in healthy donors. Data came from immunoSEQ multiplex PCR; TCRdb stores just in-frame clones and leaves some out. In the table there are about 85,000 clones, 80% of which are singletons. Sequencing was done on a sample of PBMCs. The origin of the receptors is a woman between 50 and 59 years old in good health and CMV-seropositive. Each CDR3 is given with its conserved first and last residue. Each record gives: J gene, clone size, D gene, V gene, CDR3 protein, CDR3 DNA. The D gene is left open where the match is weak. Not every row has a clone size; where given, it reads once, few, many or a size class.

>TRBJ2-3|few|TRBD1|TRBV7-9
CASSSPDRGPSGDTQYF
TGTGCCAGCAGCAGCCCGGACAGGGGACCCTCCGGAGATACGCAGTATTTT
>TRBJ2-2|.|.|TRBV7-9
CASSLEAGELFF
TGTGCCAGCAGCTTGGAGGCCGGGGAGCTGTTTTTT
>TRBJ1-2|.|TRBD1|TRBV30
CAWSPRTGLNYGYTF
TGTGCCTGGAGTCCCAGGACAGGACTAAACTATGGCTACACCTTC
>TRBJ1-2|.|TRBD1|TRBV28
CASSSQGTGGPYGYTF
TGTGCCAGCAGTTCCCAGGGGACAGGGGGCCCCTATGGCTACACCTTC
>TRBJ1-4|once|.|TRBV29-1
CSVDRSGGGEKLFF
TGCAGCGTTGACAGGTCGGGAGGAGGAGAAAAACTGTTTTTT
>TRBJ2-3|.|.|TRBV7-2
CASSLAGGPRTDTQYF
TGTGCCAGCAGCTTAGCGGGGGGGCCAAGGACAGATACGCAGTATTTT
>TRBJ2-2|.|.|TRBV5-1
CASSLGLLSTGELFF
TGCGCCAGCAGCTTGGGACTACTCTCCACCGGGGAGCTGTTTTTT
>TRBJ1-1|few|.|TRBV5-1
CASSLNGVTEAFF
TGCGCCAGCAGCCTCAACGGGGTAACTGAAGCTTTCTTT
>TRBJ2-1|few|TRBD1|TRBV5-1
CASSTQGNNEQFF
TGCGCCAGCAGCACACAGGGGAACAATGAGCAGTTCTTC
>TRBJ2-7|.|TRBD1|TRBV9
CASSDGTGGHEQYF
TGTGCCAGCAGCGACGGGACAGGGGGCCACGAGCAGTACTTC
>TRBJ1-2|.|TRBD1|TRBV7-9
CASSLVAGGASGYTF
TGTGCCAGCAGCTTAGTGGCAGGGGGCGCGAGTGGCTACACCTTC
>TRBJ2-1|.|TRBD1|TRBV27
CASGTGSYNEQFF
TGTGCCAGCGGGACAGGCTCCTACAATGAGCAGTTCTTC
>TRBJ2-3|few|.|TRBV7-9
CASEGPNTDTQYF
TGTGCCTCCGAGGGTCCAAACACAGATACGCAGTATTTT
>TRBJ1-5|few|.|TRBV4-1
CASSQGSGVGVPQHF
TGCGCCAGCAGCCAAGGTTCAGGGGTTGGGGTGCCCCAGCATTTT
>TRBJ2-1|.|TRBD2|TRBV9
CASSLTGGYNEQFF
TGTGCCAGCAGCCTCACGGGGGGGTACAATGAGCAGTTCTTC
>TRBJ2-1|once|TRBD2|TRBV7-3
CASSPPGGPNNEQFF
TGTGCCAGCAGCCCCCCGGGAGGGCCTAACAATGAGCAGTTCTTC
>TRBJ2-1|.|TRBD2|TRBV6-1
CASSERGTSGRASYNEQFF
TGTGCCAGCAGTGAAAGGGGGACTAGCGGGAGGGCCTCCTACAATGAGCAGTTCTTC
>TRBJ1-1|.|TRBD1|TRBV10-3
CAIGGQPDTEAFF
TGTGCCATCGGGGGACAGCCGGACACTGAAGCTTTCTTT
>TRBJ1-1|.|TRBD1|TRBV10-1
CASSEPPPGTENTEAFF
TGCGCCAGCAGTGAGCCCCCCCCCGGGACAGAGAACACTGAAGCTTTCTTT
>TRBJ1-2|once|TRBD1|TRBV11-2
CASSGQGANYGYTF
TGTGCCAGCAGCGGACAGGGGGCGAACTATGGCTACACCTTC
>TRBJ2-7|.|TRBD1|TRBV5-1
CASSTGGSYEQYF
TGCGCCAGCAGTACAGGGGGTTCCTACGAGCAGTACTTC
>TRBJ2-1|.|TRBD2|TRBV9
CASSGSGGQSSYNEQFF
TGTGCCAGCAGCGGGTCGGGGGGTCAAAGCTCCTACAATGAGCAGTTCTTC
>TRBJ1-2|.|.|TRBV18
CASSPTPKGYTF
TGTGCCAGCTCACCAACGCCTAAGGGCTACACCTTC
>TRBJ1-2|.|.|TRBV19
CASSILATGGYTF
TGTGCCAGTAGTATTTTGGCTACGGGTGGCTACACCTTC
>TRBJ1-5|.|.|TRBV4-2
CASSQDLTGGQPQHF
TGTGCCAGCAGCCAAGATTTGACAGGAGGTCAGCCCCAGCATTTT
>TRBJ2-7|.|.|TRBV7-9
CSSTHGGSGTYEQYF
TGTTCCAGCACCCACGGCGGGTCAGGAACCTACGAGCAGTACTTC
>TRBJ2-3|.|.|TRBV21-1
CARPTSADTDTQYF
TGTGCCAGACCAACTAGCGCCGACACAGATACGCAGTATTTT
>TRBJ2-1|.|.|TRBV6-1
CASSDPLDGSSYNEQFF
TGTGCCAGCAGTGATCCGCTAGACGGGAGCTCCTACAATGAGCAGTTCTTC
>TRBJ2-7|.|.|TRBV5-6
CASSHRVYEQYF
TGTGCCAGCAGCCACAGGGTTTACGAGCAGTACTTC
>TRBJ1-1|.|.|TRBV5-6
CASSLGGNTEAFF
TGTGCCAGCAGTCTCGGGGGGAACACTGAAGCTTTCTTT
>TRBJ1-1|few|TRBD1|TRBV2
CATPRTGGSIPNTEAFF
TGTGCCACCCCCCGGACAGGGGGCTCTATCCCGAACACTGAAGCTTTCTTT
>TRBJ2-7|.|.|TRBV30
CAWSGHGNYEQYF
TGTGCCTGGAGCGGACACGGAAACTACGAGCAGTACTTC